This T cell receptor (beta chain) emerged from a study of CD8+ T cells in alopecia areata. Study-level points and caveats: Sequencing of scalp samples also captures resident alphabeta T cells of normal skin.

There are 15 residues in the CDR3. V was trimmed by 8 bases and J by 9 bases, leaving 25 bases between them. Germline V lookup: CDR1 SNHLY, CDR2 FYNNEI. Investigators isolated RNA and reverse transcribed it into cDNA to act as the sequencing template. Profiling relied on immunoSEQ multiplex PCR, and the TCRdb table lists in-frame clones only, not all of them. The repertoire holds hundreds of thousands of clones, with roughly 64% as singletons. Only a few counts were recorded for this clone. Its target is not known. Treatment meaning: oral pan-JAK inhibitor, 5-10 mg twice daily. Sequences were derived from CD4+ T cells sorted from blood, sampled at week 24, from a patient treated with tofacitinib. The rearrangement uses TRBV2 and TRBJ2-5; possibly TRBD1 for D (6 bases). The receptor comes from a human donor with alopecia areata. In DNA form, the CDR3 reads TGTGCCAGCGGGGGTAGCACGGACAGCCCTCTGGCCCAGTACTTC. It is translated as CASGGSTDSPLAQYF.